A single sample gave rise to the 10 T cell receptor beta chains below, sequenced in a study of human T cells and chemical hapten exposure. TCRdb processed the RACE reads anew with MiXCR; each CDR3 protein has one entry. The sample shows about 92,000 distinct CDR3 sequences, around 9.6% of them seen only once. The sample's time point: pre-sensitization, week 0. Specified treatment: therapeutic diphenylcyclopropenone sensitization with weekly scalp DPC. This sample comprised whole blood, obtained in connection with sensitization to the hapten diphenylcyclopropenone (DPC). All receptors come from a woman between 40 and 50 years old with alopecia areata. Some clones in this sample may be carry-over from other donors' samples.

This clonotype has a count of ten or more. This sequence joins TRBV29-1 and TRBJ2-1; D perhaps matches TRBD2 (6 bases). CDR1 and CDR2 (germline): SQVTM, ANQGSEA. The CDR3 sequence is 12 residues long. Trimming removed 6 bases from V and 8 bases from J, with 14 bases in between. The CDR3 bases are TGCAGCGTCGCGACTAGTTCGGATGAGCAGTTCTTC. Protein product: CSVATSSDEQFF.

This clonotype occurred many times. J is TRBJ2-3 and V is TRBV6-5; tentatively, D is TRBD1 (6 bases). V lost 0 bases to trimming and J lost 3 bases, with 13 bases between them. CDR3 length: 16 amino acids. Germline V lookup: CDR1 MNHEY, CDR2 SVGAGI. The CDR3 coding sequence is TGTGCCAGCAGTTACTCCCAGGGGTGGTTGACAGATACGCAGTATTTT. Amino acids: CASSYSQGWLTDTQYF.

V gene TRBV5-1 combines with J gene TRBJ1-1; 10 nucleotides align to TRBD1. This CDR3 region has 15 residues. V trimming: 4 bases; J trimming: 3 bases; junction bases outside the gene matches: 6. In germline, CDR1 is SGHRS, CDR2 YFSETQ. The CDR3 sequence is CASSLPGQGYTEAFF. In nucleotides, the CDR3 is TGCGCCAGCAGCCTCCCGGGACAGGGGTACACTGAAGCTTTCTTT.

This clonotype was recorded many times. The rearrangement uses TRBV10-3 and TRBJ2-7; 10 bases map to TRBD1. The CDR3 consists of 16 residues. Germline values: CDR1 ENHRY, CDR2 SYGVKD. V lost 3 bases, J lost 5 bases, and 10 bases stayed unmatched. CDR3: CAISDIPGTGADEQYF. DNA of the CDR3: TGTGCCATCAGTGATATCCCCGGGACAGGGGCAGACGAGCAGTACTTC.

This clonotype was seen many times. The chain uses TRBV18 and TRBJ2-1, with TRBD2 matching over 9 bases. The junction had 3 bases not matched to a gene; V was cut back by 0 bases and J by 0 bases. The germline CDR1 and CDR2 sequences are KGHSH and LQKENI. This CDR3 comprises 17 residues. Here the CDR3 DNA reads TGTGCCAGCTCACCACCGAGCGGGGGGTCCTCCTACAATGAGCAGTTCTTC. It yields the protein CASSPPSGGSSYNEQFF.

This clonotype was picked up many times. The chain recombines TRBV18 with TRBJ1-2; D uncertain. The CDR3 contains 14 residues. Germline CDR1 reads KGHSH; CDR2 reads LQKENI. V gave up 6 bases and J gave up 2 bases, with 13 bases separating them. CDR3 sequence reads: CASSAMTQNYGYTF. In DNA, the CDR3 is TGTGCCAGCTCTGCCATGACACAGAACTATGGCTACACCTTC.

V and J are TRBV20-1 and TRBJ1-5; D is ambiguous. CDR1 and CDR2 from the germline V gene are DFQATT and SNEGSKA (reference sequence). The V gene lost 3 bases and the J gene lost 9 bases, with 6 bases spanning the gap. CDR3 size: 10 residues. CDR3 nucleotide sequence: TGCAGTGCTAGCCCTGCGCCCCAGCATTTT. Translation: CSASPAPQHF.

The chain combines TRBV19 with TRBJ1-5; D ambiguous. Germline V gives CDR1 LNHDA, CDR2 SQIVND (reference sequence). Trimming left V 4 bases short and J 8 bases short, with 9 bases between. The CDR3 extends over 12 amino acids. As DNA, the CDR3 is TGTGCCAGTAGTAATTTACCGGAGCCCCAGCATTTT. Protein sequence: CASSNLPEPQHF. Variable domain in full (rest from reference TRBV19 and TRBJ1-5): DGGITQSPKYLFRKEGQNVTLSCEQNLNHDAMYWYRQDPGQGLRLIYYSQIVNDFQKGDIAEGYSVSREKKESFPLTVTSAQKNPTAFYLCASSNLPEPQHFGDGTRLSIL.

This clonotype was seen repeatedly, ten times or more. This chain uses TRBV11-2 with TRBJ1-5, with D hard to call. The CDR3 has 14 amino acids. Trimming pared 1 base from V and 0 bases from J, leaving 4 bases between. Per germline, CDR1 SGHAT and CDR2 FQNNGV. DNA for the CDR3: TGTGCCAGCAGCTTAGGTTATAGCAATCAGCCCCAGCATTTT. Its translation: CASSLGYSNQPQHF.

Many counts were recorded for this clonotype. This likely comes from a read error, as the CDR3 has no conserved phenylalanine or tryptophan at its end. It is unclear where the CDR3 begins or ends on the DNA, so no DNA is shown, and the CDR3 is as TCRdb lists it. The gene calls are TRBV7-7 and TRBJ1-1. The CDR3 is 11 amino acids long, termini counted. Germline V gene sequence: CDR1 SSHAT, CDR2 FNYEAQ (reference sequence). The CDR3 reads CASSLVRRIKG.